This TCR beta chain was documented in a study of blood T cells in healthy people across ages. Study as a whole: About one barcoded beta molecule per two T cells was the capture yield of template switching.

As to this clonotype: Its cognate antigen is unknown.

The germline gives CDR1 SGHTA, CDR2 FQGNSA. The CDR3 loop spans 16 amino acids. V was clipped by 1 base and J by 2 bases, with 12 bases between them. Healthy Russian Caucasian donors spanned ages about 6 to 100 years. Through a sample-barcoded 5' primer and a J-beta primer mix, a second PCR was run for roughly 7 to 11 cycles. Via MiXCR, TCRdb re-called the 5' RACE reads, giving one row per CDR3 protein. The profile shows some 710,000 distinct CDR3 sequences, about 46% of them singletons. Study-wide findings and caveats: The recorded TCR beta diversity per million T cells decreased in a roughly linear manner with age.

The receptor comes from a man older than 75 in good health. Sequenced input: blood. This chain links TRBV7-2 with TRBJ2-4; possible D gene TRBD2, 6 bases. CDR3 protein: CASSLEGSGPKNIQYF. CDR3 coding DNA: TGTGCCAGCAGCTTAGAGGGTAGCGGCCCCAAAAACATTCAGTACTTC.